The source of this T cell receptor beta chain is a study of identical twins. Study findings and constraints: It was possible that invariant MAIT and iNKT cells partly confounded the zero-insertion analyses. Beta out-of-frame twin sharing showed a weaker excess.

TCRdb reprocessed the 5' RACE reads via MiXCR and lists one record per CDR3 protein. The table records roughly 250,000 distinct CDR3 sequences, over 12% of them present only once. As concerns this clonotype: The antigen remains unidentified.

Germline-derived CDR1 and CDR2 are LNHNV and YYDKDF (reference sequence). The CDR3 spans 14 residues. After removal of 5 bases from V and 5 bases from J, the junction contained 8 bases not matched to a gene. The specimen was memory (CD45RO+) T cells sorted from blood. The TCR comes from a woman aged 18-29 years in good health. The V call is TRBV15, the J call TRBJ2-7, with TRBD1 identical over 8 bases. The CDR3 nucleotides read TGTGCCACCAGCCTAGGAGGACAGGGCGACGAGCAGTACTTC. Protein: CATSLGGQGDEQYF.